The rows below give T cell receptor beta chains drawn from one sample of a study of regulatory T cells in long-lasting Graves disease. TCRdb called the multiplex PCR reads again in MiXCR, with one record for every CDR3 protein. This sample yields 300,000 or so distinct CDR3 sequences, of which about 20% are seen a single time; 29% belongs to the top ten. Source: peripheral blood mononuclear cells (PBMCs), taken when the disease was refractory, from a patient treated with antithyroid drugs. These receptors were collected from a female donor with Graves disease. Each CDR3 is given with its conserved first and last residue. The D gene is left open where the match is weak. Clone size is not always given. Where it is, it says once, few, many or a class for expanded clones.

few | 17 | TRBJ1-5 | - | TRBV27 | CASSLSKGKPGNQPQHF | TGTGCCAGCAGTTTATCTAAGGGGAAACCGGGCAATCAGCCCCAGCATTTT
- | 14 | TRBJ2-3 | TRBD2 | TRBV7-3 | CASSTGLAGGPKYF | TGTGCCAGCAGCACCGGACTAGCGGGGGGGCCTAAGTATTTT
many | 16 | TRBJ1-1 | - | TRBV6-6 | CASSYSMGQMNTEAFF | TGTGCCAGCAGTTACTCGATGGGACAAATGAACACTGAAGCTTTCTTT
few | 15 | TRBJ1-6 | - | TRBV7-9 | CASSFSFGSPSPLHF | TGTGCCAGCAGCTTCAGTTTCGGGTCCCCCTCACCCCTCCACTTT
many | 16 | TRBJ2-7 | TRBD2 | TRBV6-1 | CASSAWQTSGSYEQYF | TGTGCCAGCAGTGCCTGGCAGACTAGCGGGAGTTACGAGCAGTACTTC
once | 13 | TRBJ1-1 | - | TRBV7-8 | CASSFKRDTEAFF | TGTGCCAGCAGCTTCAAGAGAGACACTGAAGCTTTCTTT
many | 15 | TRBJ2-7 | TRBD1 | TRBV27 | CASSPLGTGFHEQYF | TGTGCCAGCAGTCCGCTCGGGACAGGGTTCCACGAGCAGTACTTC
once | 13 | TRBJ1-6 | - | TRBV5-6 | CASSLRGMSPLHF | TGTGCCAGCAGCTTGAGGGGGATGTCACCCCTCCACTTT
many | 16 | TRBJ2-7 | TRBD1 | TRBV6-5 | CASSYSIPSQGYEQYF | TGTGCCAGCAGTTACTCAATACCATCACAGGGGTACGAGCAGTACTTC
many | 15 | TRBJ2-7 | - | TRBV6-5 | CASSSPGLNSYEQYF | TGTGCCAGCAGTTCCCCGGGATTGAACTCCTACGAGCAGTACTTC
many | 16 | TRBJ1-2 | - | TRBV6-5 | CASSFRVTTVHYGYTF | TGTGCCAGCAGTTTCCGGGTGACGACCGTTCACTATGGCTACACCTTC
many | 14 | TRBJ2-7 | TRBD1 | TRBV7-9 | CASRRTGGNYEQYF | TGTGCCAGCAGACGAACAGGGGGTAACTACGAGCAGTACTTC
many | 14 | TRBJ1-4 | - | TRBV7-2 | CASSLTGTNEKLFF | TGTGCCAGCAGCTTAACTGGGACTAATGAAAAACTGTTTTTT
few | 12 | TRBJ1-2 | - | TRBV2 | CAGRTVGSGYTF | TGTGCCGGCAGGACAGTGGGCTCTGGCTACACCTTC
- | 16 | TRBJ2-3 | TRBD2 | TRBV14 | CASSQSLAGDTDTQYF | TGTGCCAGCAGCCAATCACTAGCGGGGGACACAGATACGCAGTATTTT
many | 15 | TRBJ1-6 | - | TRBV2 | CASSGRVAYNSPLHF | TGTGCCAGCAGTGGAAGGGTGGCCTATAATTCACCCCTCCACTTT
few | 16 | TRBJ1-3 | - | TRBV29-1 | CSVAPNLGRTGNTIYF | TGCAGCGTTGCCCCTAACCTAGGGCGCACTGGAAACACCATATATTTT
many | 14 | TRBJ1-1 | - | TRBV10-2 | CASSESWGNTEAFF | TGCGCCAGCAGTGAGTCCTGGGGGAACACTGAAGCTTTCTTT
few | 14 | TRBJ1-2 | TRBD1 | TRBV7-2 | CASSHSSGGKGYTF | TGTGCCAGCAGCCATTCCTCAGGGGGCAAGGGCTACACCTTC
many | 17 | TRBJ2-7 | TRBD1 | TRBV28 | CASSFHRGQGADVEQYF | TGTGCCAGCAGTTTCCACCGGGGACAGGGGGCAGACGTCGAGCAGTACTTC
few | 16 | TRBJ2-2 | - | TRBV27 | CASSQSTGVNTGELFF | TGTGCCAGCAGCCAGTCGACAGGTGTGAACACCGGGGAGCTGTTTTTT
- | 13 | TRBJ2-7 | TRBD2 | TRBV29-1 | CSVGTSGSGEQYF | TGCAGCGTTGGGACTAGCGGGAGTGGCGAGCAGTACTTC
many | 14 | TRBJ1-5 | - | TRBV12-3/TRBV12-4 | CASKSAGRDQPQHF | TGTGCCAGCAAATCGGCAGGGAGGGATCAGCCCCAGCATTTT
many | 15 | TRBJ1-5 | - | TRBV4-1 | CASSQPLQGNQPQHF | TGCGCCAGCAGCCAACCCTTACAGGGTAATCAGCCCCAGCATTTT
- | 15 | TRBJ1-4 | - | TRBV27 | CASSLLSGAAEKLFF | TGTGCCAGCAGTTTATTGTCGGGGGCCGCTGAAAAACTGTTTTTT
few | 17 | TRBJ2-1 | - | TRBV2 | CASSGDEAPGSYNEQFF | TGTGCCAGCAGTGGGGACGAAGCGCCGGGCTCCTACAATGAGCAGTTCTTC
- | 15 | TRBJ1-5 | - | TRBV6-1 | CASSPRDRRSQPQHF | TGTGCCAGCAGTCCCCGGGACCGGCGGTCTCAGCCCCAGCATTTT
- | 13 | TRBJ1-5 | - | TRBV29-1 | CSVEVGVGQPQHF | TGCAGCGTTGAAGTAGGAGTGGGTCAGCCCCAGCATTTT
few | 15 | TRBJ2-5 | - | TRBV4-1 | CASSLRYSSQETQYF | TGCGCCAGCAGCCTGCGGTACAGTTCCCAAGAGACCCAGTACTTC
many | 17 | TRBJ1-5 | - | TRBV27 | CASSRGLRVNDNQPQHF | TGTGCCAGCAGTCGAGGCCTCAGGGTCAATGACAATCAGCCCCAGCATTTT
- | 15 | TRBJ1-5 | - | TRBV6-1 | CASSQQAARNQPQHF | TGTGCCAGCAGTCAACAGGCGGCTAGGAATCAGCCCCAGCATTTT
many | 15 | TRBJ1-1 | - | TRBV6-1 | CASTEDLQGYTEAFF | TGTGCCAGCACCGAGGATCTCCAAGGGTACACTGAAGCTTTCTTT
- | 13 | TRBJ2-3 | - | TRBV12-3/TRBV12-4 | CASKRPSTDTQYF | TGTGCCAGCAAGCGCCCCTCCACAGATACGCAGTATTTT
many | 15 | TRBJ1-2 | - | TRBV6-1 | CASGPVGVSNYGYTF | TGTGCCAGCGGCCCGGTTGGAGTCTCGAACTATGGCTACACCTTC
many | 14 | TRBJ1-2 | TRBD1 | TRBV6-1 | CASSPRGLDYGYTF | TGTGCCAGCAGTCCCAGGGGGCTAGACTATGGCTACACCTTC
many | 13 | TRBJ1-1 | - | TRBV7-2 | CASSVYDRGEAFF | TGTGCCAGCAGCGTATACGACAGAGGTGAAGCTTTCTTT
many | 13 | TRBJ2-5 | TRBD2 | TRBV20-1 | CSARSGRQETQYF | TGCAGTGCTAGGAGCGGGAGGCAAGAGACCCAGTACTTC
few | 14 | TRBJ1-2 | TRBD1 | TRBV25-1 | CASSESGGANGYTF | TGTGCCAGCAGTGAATCAGGGGGCGCAAATGGCTACACCTTC
- | 14 | TRBJ2-5 | - | TRBV7-9 | CASSLYDPLETQYF | TGTGCCAGCAGCTTGTATGATCCTCTGGAGACCCAGTACTTC
many | 13 | TRBJ1-1 | - | TRBV12-3/TRBV12-4 | CASSQQGNTEAFF | TGTGCCAGCAGCCAACAGGGGAACACTGAAGCTTTCTTT
many | 17 | TRBJ1-1 | TRBD1 | TRBV29-1 | CSGTGAGASILATEAFF | TGCAGCGGGACAGGGGCTGGGGCCAGTATCCTAGCCACTGAAGCTTTCTTT
few | 13 | TRBJ1-5 | - | TRBV19 | CASSIEGIQPQHF | TGTGCCAGTAGTATTGAGGGAATTCAGCCCCAGCATTTT
- | 15 | TRBJ2-3 | TRBD2 | TRBV7-9 | CASSLGGGAEDTQYF | TGTGCCAGCAGCTTAGGCGGGGGGGCCGAGGATACGCAGTATTTT
- | 13 | TRBJ1-6 | - | TRBV6-1 | CASSHRSNSPLHF | TGTGCCAGCAGTCACCGCTCTAATTCACCCCTCCACTTT
few | 15 | TRBJ2-6 | - | TRBV2 | CASSDLFSGADVLTF | TGTGCCAGCAGTGACTTGTTCTCTGGGGCCGACGTCCTGACTTTC
- | 14 | TRBJ1-2 | TRBD1 | TRBV29-1 | CSVRDRDTNYGYTF | TGCAGCGTTCGGGACAGGGATACTAACTATGGCTACACCTTC
- | 15 | TRBJ1-5 | TRBD1 | TRBV24-1 | CATSDPGTGNQPQHF | TGTGCCACCAGTGATCCCGGGACAGGGAATCAGCCCCAGCATTTT
- | 15 | TRBJ2-7 | TRBD1 | TRBV5-1 | CASSRSGQGFYEQYF | TGCGCCAGCAGCCGTTCGGGACAGGGCTTCTACGAGCAGTACTTC
- | 15 | TRBJ2-2 | - | TRBV5-1 | CASREGGGYTGELFF | TGCGCCAGCAGAGAAGGAGGGGGGTACACCGGGGAGCTGTTTTTT
- | 12 | TRBJ1-6 | - | TRBV6-2/TRBV6-3 | CASSYVASPLHF | TGTGCCAGCAGTTACGTTGCCTCGCCCCTCCACTTT
- | 15 | TRBJ2-5 | - | TRBV5-1 | CASSLAVGNQETQYF | TGCGCCAGCAGCTTGGCCGTAGGAAACCAAGAGACCCAGTACTTC